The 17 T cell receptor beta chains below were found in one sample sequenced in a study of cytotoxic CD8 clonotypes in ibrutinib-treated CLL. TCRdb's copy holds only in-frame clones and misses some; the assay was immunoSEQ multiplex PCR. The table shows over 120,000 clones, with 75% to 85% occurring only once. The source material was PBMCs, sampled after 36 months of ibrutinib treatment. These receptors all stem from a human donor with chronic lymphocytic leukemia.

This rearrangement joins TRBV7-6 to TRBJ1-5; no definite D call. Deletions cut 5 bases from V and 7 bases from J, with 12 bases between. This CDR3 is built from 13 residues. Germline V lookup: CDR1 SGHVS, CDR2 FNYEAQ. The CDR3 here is CASSPAVEQPQHF. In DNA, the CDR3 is TGTGCCAGCAGCCCTGCTGTAGAACAGCCCCAGCATTTT.

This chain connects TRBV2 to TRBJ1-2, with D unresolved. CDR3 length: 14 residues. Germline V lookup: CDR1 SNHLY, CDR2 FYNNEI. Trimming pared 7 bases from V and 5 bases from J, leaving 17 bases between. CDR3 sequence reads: CASTMTGIGYGYTF. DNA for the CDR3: TGTGCCAGCACCATGACCGGAATCGGGTATGGCTACACCTTC.

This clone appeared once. The CDR3 region is CASSPSLKNIQYF. The CDR3 region has the DNA TGTGCCAGCAGCCCCTCCCTCAAAAACATTCAGTACTTC. The V and J genes are TRBV27 and TRBJ2-4; D remains unclear. There are 13 residues in the CDR3. The V gene's germline CDR1 is MNHEY and CDR2 SMNVEV (reference sequence). V was pared by 6 bases and J by 3 bases, with 9 bases between.

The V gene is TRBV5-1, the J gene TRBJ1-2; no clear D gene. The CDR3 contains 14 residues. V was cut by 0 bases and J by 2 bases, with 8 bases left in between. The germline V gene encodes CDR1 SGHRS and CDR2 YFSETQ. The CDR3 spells CASSLEGGNYGYTF. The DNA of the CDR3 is TGCGCCAGCAGCTTGGAAGGAGGGAACTATGGCTACACCTTC.

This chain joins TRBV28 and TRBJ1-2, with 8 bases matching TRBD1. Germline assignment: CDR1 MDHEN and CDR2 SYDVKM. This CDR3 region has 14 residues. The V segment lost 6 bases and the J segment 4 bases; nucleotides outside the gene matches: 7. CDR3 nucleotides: TGTGCCAGCAGCTTAATTCAGGGGGCCTATGGCTACACCTTC. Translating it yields CASSLIQGAYGYTF.

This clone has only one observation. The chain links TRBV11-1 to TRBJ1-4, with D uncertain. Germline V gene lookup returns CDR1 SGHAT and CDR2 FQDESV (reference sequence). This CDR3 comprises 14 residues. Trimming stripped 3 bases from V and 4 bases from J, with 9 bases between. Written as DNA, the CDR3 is TGTGCCAGCAGCTTTACCGGCCTTAATGAAAAACTGTTTTTT. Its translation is CASSFTGLNEKLFF.

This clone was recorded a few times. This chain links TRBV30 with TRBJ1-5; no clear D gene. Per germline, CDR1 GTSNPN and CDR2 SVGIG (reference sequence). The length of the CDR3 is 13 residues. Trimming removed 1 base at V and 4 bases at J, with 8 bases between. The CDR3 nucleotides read TGTGCCTGGAGTGGACTGAATAATCAGCCCCAGCATTTT. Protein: CAWSGLNNQPQHF.

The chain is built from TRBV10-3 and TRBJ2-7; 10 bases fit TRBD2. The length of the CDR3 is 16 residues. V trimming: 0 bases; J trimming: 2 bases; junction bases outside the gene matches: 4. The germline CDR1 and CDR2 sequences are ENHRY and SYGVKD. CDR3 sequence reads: CAISESASGGAYEQYF. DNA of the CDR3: TGTGCCATCAGTGAGTCGGCTAGCGGGGGTGCCTACGAGCAGTACTTC.

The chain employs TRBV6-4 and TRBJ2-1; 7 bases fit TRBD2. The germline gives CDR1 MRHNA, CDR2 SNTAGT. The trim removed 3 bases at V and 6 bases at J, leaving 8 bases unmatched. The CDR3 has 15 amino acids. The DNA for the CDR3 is TGTGCCAGCAGTGATCTAGCGGATGGGGTCAATGAGCAGTTCTTC. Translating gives CASSDLADGVNEQFF.

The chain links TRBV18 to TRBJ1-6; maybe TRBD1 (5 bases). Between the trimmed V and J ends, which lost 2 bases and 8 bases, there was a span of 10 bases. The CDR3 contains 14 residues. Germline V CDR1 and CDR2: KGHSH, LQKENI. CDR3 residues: CASSPTQVDSPLHF. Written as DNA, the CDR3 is TGTGCCAGCTCACCAACACAGGTAGATTCACCCCTCCACTTT. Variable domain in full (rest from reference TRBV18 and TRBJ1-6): NAGVMQNPRHLVRRRGQEARLRCSPMKGHSHVYWYRQLPEEGLKFMVYLQKENIIDESGMPKERFSAEFPKEGPSILRIQQVVRGDSAAYFCASSPTQVDSPLHFGNGTRLTVT.

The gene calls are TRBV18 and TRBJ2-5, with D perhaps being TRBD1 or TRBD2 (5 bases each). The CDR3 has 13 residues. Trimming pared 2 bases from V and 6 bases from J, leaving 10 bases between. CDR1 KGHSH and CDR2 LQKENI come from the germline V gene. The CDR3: CASSPGTGKTQYF. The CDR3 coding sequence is TGTGCCAGCTCACCAGGGACGGGAAAGACCCAGTACTTC.

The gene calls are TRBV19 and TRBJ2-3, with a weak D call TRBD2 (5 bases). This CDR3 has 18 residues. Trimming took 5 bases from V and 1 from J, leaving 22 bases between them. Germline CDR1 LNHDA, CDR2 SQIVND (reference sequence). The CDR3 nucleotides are TGTGCCAGTAGTTCACTTGCAGTGAGTCTGGGAGGCACAGATACGCAGTATTTT. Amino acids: CASSSLAVSLGGTDTQYF. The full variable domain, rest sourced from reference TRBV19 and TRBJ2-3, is DGGITQSPKYLFRKEGQNVTLSCEQNLNHDAMYWYRQDPGQGLRLIYYSQIVNDFQKGDIAEGYSVSREKKESFPLTVTSAQKNPTAFYLCASSSLAVSLGGTDTQYFGPGTRLTVL.

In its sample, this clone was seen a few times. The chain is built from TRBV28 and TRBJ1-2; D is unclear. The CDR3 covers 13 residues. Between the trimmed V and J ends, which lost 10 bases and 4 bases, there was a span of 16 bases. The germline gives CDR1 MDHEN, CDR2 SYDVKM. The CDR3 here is CATTSYRGYGYTF. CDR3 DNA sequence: TGTGCCACGACCTCATACCGGGGCTATGGCTACACCTTC.

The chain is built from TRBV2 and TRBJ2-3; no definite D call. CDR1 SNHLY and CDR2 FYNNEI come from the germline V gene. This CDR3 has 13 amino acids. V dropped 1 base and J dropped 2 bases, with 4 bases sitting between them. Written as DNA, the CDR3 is TGTGCCAGCAGTGAAGAAGTCACAGATACGCAGTATTTT. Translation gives CASSEEVTDTQYF.

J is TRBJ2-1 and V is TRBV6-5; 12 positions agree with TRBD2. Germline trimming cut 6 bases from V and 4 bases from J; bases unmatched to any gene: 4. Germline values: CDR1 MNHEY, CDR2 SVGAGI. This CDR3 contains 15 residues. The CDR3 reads CASSPGTSGYNEQFF. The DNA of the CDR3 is TGTGCCAGCAGCCCTGGGACTAGCGGGTACAATGAGCAGTTCTTC.

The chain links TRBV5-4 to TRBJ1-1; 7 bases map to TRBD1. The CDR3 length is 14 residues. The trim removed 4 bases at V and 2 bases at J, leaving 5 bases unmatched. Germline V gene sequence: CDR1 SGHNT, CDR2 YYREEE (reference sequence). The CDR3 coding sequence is TGTGCCAGCAGCCACAGGGGCTACAACACTGAAGCTTTCTTT. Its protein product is CASSHRGYNTEAFF.

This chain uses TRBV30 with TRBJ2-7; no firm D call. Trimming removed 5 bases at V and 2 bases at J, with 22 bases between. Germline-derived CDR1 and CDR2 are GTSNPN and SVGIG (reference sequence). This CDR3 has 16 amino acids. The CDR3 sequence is CAWDLLGRKTPYEQYF. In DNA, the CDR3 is TGTGCCTGGGACCTGCTCGGGCGTAAAACCCCCTACGAGCAGTACTTC.